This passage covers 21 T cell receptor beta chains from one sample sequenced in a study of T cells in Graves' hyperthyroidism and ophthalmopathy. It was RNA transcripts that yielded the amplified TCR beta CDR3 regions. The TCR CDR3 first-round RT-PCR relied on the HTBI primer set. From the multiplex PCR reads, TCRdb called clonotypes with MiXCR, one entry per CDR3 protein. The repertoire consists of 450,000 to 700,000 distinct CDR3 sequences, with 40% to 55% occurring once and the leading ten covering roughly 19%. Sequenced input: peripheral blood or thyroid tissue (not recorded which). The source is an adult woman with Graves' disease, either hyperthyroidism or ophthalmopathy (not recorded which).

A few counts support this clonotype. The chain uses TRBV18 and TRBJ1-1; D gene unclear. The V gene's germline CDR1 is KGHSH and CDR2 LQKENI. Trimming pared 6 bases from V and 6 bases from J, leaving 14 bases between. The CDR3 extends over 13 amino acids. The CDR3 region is CASSRDLVAEAFF. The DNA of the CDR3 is TGTGCCAGCTCCCGAGACCTGGTGGCTGAAGCTTTCTTT.

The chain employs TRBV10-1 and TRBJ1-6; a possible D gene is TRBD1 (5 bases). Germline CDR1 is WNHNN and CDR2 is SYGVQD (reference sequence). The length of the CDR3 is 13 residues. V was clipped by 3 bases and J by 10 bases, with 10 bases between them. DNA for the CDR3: TGCGCCAGCAGTGAACATCGGGGGTCACCCCTCCACTTT. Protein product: CASSEHRGSPLHF.

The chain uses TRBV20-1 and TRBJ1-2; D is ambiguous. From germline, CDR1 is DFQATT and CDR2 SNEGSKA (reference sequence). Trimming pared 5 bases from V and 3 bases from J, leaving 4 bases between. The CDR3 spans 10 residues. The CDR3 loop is CSAPDYGYTF. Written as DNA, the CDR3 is TGCAGTGCTCCAGACTATGGCTACACCTTC.

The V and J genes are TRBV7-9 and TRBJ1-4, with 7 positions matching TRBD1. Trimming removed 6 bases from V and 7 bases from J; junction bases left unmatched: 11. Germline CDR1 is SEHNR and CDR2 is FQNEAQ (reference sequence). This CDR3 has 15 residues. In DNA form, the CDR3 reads TGTGCCAGCAGTCGATTGTATGGGACAGCTGAAAAACTGTTTTTT. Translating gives CASSRLYGTAEKLFF. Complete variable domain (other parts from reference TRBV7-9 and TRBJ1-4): DTGVSQNPRHKITKRGQNVTFRCDPISEHNRLYWYRQTLGQGPEFLTYFQNEAQLEKSRLLSDRFSAERPKGSFSTLEIQRTEQGDSAMYLCASSRLYGTAEKLFFGSGTQLSVL.

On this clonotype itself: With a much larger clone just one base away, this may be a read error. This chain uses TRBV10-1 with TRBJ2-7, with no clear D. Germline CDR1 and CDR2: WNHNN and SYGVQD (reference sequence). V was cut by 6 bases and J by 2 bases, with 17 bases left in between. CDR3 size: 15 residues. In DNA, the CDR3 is TGCGCCAGCAGCCAAGATATCAGTGGGACCTACGAGCAGTACTTC. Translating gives CASSQDISGTYEQYF.

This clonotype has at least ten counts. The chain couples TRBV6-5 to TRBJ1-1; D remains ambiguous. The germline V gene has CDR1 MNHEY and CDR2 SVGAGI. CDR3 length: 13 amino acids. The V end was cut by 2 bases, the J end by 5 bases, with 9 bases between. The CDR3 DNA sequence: TGTGCCAGCAGTTACGGTGGGCGGACTGAAGCTTTCTTT. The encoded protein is CASSYGGRTEAFF.

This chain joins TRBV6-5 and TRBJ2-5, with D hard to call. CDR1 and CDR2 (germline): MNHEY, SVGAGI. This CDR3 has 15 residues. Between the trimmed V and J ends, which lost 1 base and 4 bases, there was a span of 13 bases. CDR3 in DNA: TGTGCCAGCAGTTACTTACTCCGGGCAGGAGAGACCCAGTACTTC. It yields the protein CASSYLLRAGETQYF.

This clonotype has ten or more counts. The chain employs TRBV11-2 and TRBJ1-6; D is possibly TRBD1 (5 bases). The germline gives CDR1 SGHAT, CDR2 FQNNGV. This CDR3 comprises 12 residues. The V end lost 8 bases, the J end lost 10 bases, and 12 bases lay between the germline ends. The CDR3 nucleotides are TGTGCCAGCCAGCTCGAGGGGTCACCCCTCCACTTT. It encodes CASQLEGSPLHF.

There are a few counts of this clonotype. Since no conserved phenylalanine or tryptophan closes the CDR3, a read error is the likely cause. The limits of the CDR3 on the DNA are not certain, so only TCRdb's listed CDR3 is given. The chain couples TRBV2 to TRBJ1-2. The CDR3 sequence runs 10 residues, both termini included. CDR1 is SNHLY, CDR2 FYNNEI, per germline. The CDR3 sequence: CASSVLAGGS.

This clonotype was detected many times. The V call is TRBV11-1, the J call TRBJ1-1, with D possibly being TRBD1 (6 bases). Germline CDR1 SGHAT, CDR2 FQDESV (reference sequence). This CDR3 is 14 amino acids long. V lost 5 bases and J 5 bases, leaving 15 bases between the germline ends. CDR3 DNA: TGTGCCAGCAGCCCCGCAGGGGAGTTAACTGAAGCTTTCTTT. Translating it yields CASSPAGELTEAFF.

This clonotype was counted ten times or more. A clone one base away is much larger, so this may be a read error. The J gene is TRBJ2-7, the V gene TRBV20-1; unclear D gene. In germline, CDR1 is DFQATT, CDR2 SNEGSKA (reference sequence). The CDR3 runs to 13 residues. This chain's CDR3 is CSVRDAFGNEQYF. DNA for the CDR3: TGCAGTGTTAGAGACGCCTTTGGGAACGAGCAGTACTTC.

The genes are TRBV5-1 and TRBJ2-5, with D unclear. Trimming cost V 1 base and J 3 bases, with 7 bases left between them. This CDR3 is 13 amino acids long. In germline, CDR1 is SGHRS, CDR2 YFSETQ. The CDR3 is CASSLLSKETQYF. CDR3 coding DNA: TGCGCCAGCAGCTTGCTCTCCAAAGAGACCCAGTACTTC.

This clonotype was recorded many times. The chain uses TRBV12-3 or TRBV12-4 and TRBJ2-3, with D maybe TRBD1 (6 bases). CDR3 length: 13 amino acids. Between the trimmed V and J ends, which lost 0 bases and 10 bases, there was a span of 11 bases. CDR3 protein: CASSLAQGFSQYF. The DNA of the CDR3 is TGTGCCAGCAGTTTAGCTCAGGGGTTTTCGCAGTATTTT.

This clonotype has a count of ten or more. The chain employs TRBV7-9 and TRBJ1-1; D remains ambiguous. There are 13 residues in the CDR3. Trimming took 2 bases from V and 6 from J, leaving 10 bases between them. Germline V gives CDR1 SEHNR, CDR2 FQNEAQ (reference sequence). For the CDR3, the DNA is TGTGCCAGCAGCTTAAGGGAGGGCTCTGAAGCTTTCTTT. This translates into CASSLREGSEAFF.

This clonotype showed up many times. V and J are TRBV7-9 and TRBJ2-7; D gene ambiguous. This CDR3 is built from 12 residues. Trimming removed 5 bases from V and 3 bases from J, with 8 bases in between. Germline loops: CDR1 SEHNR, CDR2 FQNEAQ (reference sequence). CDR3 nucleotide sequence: TGTGCCAGCAGCGCTCGGATCTACGAGCAGTACTTC. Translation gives CASSARIYEQYF.

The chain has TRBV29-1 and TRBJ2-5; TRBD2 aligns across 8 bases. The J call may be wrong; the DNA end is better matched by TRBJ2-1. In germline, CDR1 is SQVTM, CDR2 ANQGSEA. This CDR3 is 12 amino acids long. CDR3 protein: CSVEREKNKQFF. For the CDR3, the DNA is TGCAGCGTAGAGCGGGAGAAGAATAAGCAGTTCTTC.

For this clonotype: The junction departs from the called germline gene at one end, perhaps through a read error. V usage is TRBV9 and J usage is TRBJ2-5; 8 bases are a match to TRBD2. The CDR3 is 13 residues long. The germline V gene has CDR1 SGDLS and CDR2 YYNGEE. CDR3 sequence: CASRFSGAGTRYF. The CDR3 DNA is TGTGCCAGCCGCTTTAGCGGGGCAGGGACCCGGTACTTC.

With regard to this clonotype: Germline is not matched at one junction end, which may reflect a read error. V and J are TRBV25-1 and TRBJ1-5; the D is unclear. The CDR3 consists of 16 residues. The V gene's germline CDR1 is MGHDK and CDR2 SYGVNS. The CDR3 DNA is TGTGCCAGCAGCTTAGAAACCGGCAGAAAAAATCAGCACCAGCATTTT. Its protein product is CASSLETGRKNQHQHF. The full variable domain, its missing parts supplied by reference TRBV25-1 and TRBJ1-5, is EADIYQTPRYLVIGTGKKITLECSQTMGHDKMYWYQQDPGMELHLIHYSYGVNSTEKGDLSSESTVSRIRTEHFPLTLESARPSHTSQYLCASSLETGRKNQHQHFGDGTRLSIL.

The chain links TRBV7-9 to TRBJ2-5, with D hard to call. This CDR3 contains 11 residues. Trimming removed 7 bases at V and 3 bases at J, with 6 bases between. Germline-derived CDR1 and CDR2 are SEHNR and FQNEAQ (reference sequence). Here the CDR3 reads CASILEETQYF. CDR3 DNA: TGTGCCAGCATCCTAGAAGAGACCCAGTACTTC.

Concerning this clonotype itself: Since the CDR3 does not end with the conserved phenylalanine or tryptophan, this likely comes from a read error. CDR3 in amino acids: CATRWTGGAEAFS. CDR3 nucleotide sequence: TGTGCCACCAGATGGACAGGGGGGGCTGAAGCTTTCTCT. The chain couples TRBV15 to TRBJ1-1, with 10 bases fitting TRBD1. Per the germline V gene, CDR1 is LNHNV and CDR2 is YYDKDF (reference sequence). The CDR3 runs 13 residues. Trimming cost V 6 bases and J 6 bases; bases outside gene matches: 4.

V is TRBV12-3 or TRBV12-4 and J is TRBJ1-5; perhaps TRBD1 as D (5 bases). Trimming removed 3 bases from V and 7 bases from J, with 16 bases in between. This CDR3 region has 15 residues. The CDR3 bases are TGTGCCAGCAGTTTTCAGGGTGCGGGTCTACAGCCCCAGCATTTT. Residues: CASSFQGAGLQPQHF.